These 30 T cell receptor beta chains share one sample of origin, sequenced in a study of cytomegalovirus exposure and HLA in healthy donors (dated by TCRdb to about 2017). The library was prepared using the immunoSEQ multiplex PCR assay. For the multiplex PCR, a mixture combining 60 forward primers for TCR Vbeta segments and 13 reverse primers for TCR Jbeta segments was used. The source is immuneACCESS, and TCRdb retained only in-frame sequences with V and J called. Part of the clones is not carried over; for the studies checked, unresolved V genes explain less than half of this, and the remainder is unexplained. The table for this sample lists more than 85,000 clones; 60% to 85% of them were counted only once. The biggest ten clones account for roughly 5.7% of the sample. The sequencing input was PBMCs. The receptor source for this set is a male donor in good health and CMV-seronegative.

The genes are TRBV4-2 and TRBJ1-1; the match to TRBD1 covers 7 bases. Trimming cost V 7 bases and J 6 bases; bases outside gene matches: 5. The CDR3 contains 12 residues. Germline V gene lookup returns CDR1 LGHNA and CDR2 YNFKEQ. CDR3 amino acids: CASKSRGAEAFF. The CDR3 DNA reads TGTGCCAGCAAATCCAGGGGGGCTGAAGCTTTCTTT.

CDR3: CASSLSGSLTNEKLFF. CDR3 DNA: TGTGCCAGCAGTTTATCAGGGAGCTTAACTAATGAAAAACTGTTTTTT. The V call is TRBV27, the J call TRBJ1-4, with D unresolved. CDR1 MNHEY and CDR2 SMNVEV come from the germline V gene (reference sequence). CDR3 size: 16 residues. The V gene lost 0 bases and the J gene lost 1 base, with 9 bases spanning the gap.

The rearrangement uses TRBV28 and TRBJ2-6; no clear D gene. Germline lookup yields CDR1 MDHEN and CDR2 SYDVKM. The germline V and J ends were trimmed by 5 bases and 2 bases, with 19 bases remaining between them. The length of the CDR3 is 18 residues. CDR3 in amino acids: CASSPRNRVAAGANVLTF. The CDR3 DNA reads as TGTGCCAGCAGTCCAAGGAATCGGGTCGCAGCTGGGGCCAACGTCCTGACTTTC. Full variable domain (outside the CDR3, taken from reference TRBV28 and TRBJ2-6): DVKVTQSSRYLVKRTGEKVFLECVQDMDHENMFWYRQDPGLGLRLIYFSYDVKMKEKGDIPEGYSVSREKKERFSLILESASTNQTSMYLCASSPRNRVAAGANVLTFGAGSRLTVL.

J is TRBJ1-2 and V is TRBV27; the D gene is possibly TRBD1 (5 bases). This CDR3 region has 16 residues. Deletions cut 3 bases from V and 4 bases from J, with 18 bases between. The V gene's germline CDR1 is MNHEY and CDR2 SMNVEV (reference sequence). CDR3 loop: CASSFLGREASYGYTF. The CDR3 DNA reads TGTGCCAGCAGTTTTCTAGGCAGGGAGGCTTCCTATGGCTACACCTTC.

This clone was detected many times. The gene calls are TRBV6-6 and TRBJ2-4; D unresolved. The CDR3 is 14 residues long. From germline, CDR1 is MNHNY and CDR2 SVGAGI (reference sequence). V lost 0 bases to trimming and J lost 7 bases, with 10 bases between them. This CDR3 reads CASSYSLETNIQYF. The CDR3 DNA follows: TGTGCCAGCAGTTACTCCCTAGAGACGAACATTCAGTACTTC.

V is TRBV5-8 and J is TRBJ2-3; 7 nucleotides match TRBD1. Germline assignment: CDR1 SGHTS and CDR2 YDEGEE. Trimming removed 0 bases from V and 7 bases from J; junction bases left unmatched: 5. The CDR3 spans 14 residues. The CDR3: CASSLDDRENTQYF. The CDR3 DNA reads TGTGCCAGCAGCTTGGATGACAGGGAGAATACGCAGTATTTT.

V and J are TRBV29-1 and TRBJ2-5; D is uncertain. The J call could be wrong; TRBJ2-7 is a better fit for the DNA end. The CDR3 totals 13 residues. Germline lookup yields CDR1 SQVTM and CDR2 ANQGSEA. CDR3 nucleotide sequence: TGCACTCCTGAGCGAGGTTATTCCTACGAGCAGTACTTC. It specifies CTPERGYSYEQYF.

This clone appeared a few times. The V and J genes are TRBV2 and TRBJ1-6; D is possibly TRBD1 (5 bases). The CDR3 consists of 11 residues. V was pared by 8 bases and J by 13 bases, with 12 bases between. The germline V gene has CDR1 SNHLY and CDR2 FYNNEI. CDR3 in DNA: TGTGCCAGCGACGGGGGTTCTCCCCTCCACTTT. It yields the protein CASDGGSPLHF.

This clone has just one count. The CDR3 here is CARRSSGKSSYNEQFF. The DNA of the CDR3 is TGTGCCCGACGATCTAGCGGGAAGAGCTCCTACAATGAGCAGTTCTTC. The chain links TRBV7-9 to TRBJ2-1; TRBD2 matches 9 bases. With 11 bases clipped from V and 0 bases from J, the junction kept 11 bases outside the gene matches. CDR1 is SEHNR and CDR2 is FQNEAQ in the germline V gene (reference sequence). The CDR3 sequence is 16 residues long.

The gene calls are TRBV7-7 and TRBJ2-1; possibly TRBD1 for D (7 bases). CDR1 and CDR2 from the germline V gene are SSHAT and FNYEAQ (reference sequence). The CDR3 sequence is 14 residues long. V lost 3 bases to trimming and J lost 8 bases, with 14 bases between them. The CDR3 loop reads CASSLGTRGDEQFF. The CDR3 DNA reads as TGTGCCAGCAGCTTGGGGACCAGGGGGGATGAGCAGTTCTTC.

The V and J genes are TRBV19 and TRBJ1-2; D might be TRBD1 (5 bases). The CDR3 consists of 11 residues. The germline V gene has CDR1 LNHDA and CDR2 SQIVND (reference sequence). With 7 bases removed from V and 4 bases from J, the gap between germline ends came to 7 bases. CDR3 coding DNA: TGTGCCAGTATAGGGGTCTATGGCTACACCTTC. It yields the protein CASIGVYGYTF.

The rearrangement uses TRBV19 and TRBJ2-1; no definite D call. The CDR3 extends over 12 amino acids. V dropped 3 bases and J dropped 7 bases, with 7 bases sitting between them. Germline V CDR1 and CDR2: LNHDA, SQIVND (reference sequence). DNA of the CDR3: TGTGCCAGTAGTATCCACCAGAATGAGCAGTTCTTC. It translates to CASSIHQNEQFF.

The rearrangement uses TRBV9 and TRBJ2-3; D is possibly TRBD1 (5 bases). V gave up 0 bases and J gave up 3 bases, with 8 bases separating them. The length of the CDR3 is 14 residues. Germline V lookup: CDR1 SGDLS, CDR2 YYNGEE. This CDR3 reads CASSVGQPTDTQYF. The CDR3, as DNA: TGTGCCAGCAGCGTAGGACAGCCAACAGATACGCAGTATTTT.

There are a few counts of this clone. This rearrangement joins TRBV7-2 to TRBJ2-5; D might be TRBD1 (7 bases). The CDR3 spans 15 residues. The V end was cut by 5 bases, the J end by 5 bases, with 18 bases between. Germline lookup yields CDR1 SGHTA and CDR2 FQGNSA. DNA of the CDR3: TGTGCCAGCAGCATTCCAGGGGGGCGCATGGAGACCCAGTACTTC. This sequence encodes CASSIPGGRMETQYF.

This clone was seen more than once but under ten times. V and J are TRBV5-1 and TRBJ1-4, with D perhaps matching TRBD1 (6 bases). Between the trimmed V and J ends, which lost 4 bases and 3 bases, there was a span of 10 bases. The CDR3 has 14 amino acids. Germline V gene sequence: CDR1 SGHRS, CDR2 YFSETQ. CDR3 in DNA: TGCGCCAGCAGCATGGGGGCTCCTAATGAAAAACTGTTTTTT. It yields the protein CASSMGAPNEKLFF. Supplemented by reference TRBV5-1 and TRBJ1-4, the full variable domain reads KAGVTQTPRYLIKTRGQQVTLSCSPISGHRSVSWYQQTPGQGLQFLFEYFSETQRNKGNFPGRFSGRQFSNSRSEMNVSTLELGDSALYLCASSMGAPNEKLFFGSGTQLSVL.

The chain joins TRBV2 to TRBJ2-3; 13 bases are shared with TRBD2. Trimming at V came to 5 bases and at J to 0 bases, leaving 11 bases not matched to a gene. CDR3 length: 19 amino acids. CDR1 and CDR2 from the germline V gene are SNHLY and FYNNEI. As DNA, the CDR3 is TGTGCCAGCAGTCTGCGAGGACTAGCGGGAGTGGGGAGCACAGATACGCAGTATTTT. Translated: CASSLRGLAGVGSTDTQYF.

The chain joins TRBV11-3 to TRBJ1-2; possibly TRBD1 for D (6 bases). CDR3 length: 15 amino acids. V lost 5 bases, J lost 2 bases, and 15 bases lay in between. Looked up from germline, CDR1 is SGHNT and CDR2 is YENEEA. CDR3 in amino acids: CASSIRSTGNYGYTF. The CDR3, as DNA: TGTGCCAGCAGCATTCGTTCGACAGGCAACTATGGCTACACCTTC. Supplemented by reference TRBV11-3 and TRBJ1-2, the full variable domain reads EAGVVQSPRYKIIEKKQPVAFWCNPISGHNTLYWYLQNLGQGPELLIRYENEEAVDDSQLPKDRFSAERLKGVDSTLKIQPAELGDSAVYLCASSIRSTGNYGYTFGSGTRLTVV.

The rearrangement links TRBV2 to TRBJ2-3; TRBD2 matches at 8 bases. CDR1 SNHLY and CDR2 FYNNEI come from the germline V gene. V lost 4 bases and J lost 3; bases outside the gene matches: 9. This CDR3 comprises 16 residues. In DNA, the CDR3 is TGTGCCAGCAGTGGGGGGACTAGAGGTAGGACAGATACGCAGTATTTT. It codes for CASSGGTRGRTDTQYF.

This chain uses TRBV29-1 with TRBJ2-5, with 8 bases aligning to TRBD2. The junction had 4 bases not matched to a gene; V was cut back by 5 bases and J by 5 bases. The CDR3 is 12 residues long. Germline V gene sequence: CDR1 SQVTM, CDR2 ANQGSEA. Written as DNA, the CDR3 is TGCAGCGTTTTCGCGGGAGGTGAGACCCAGTACTTC. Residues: CSVFAGGETQYF.

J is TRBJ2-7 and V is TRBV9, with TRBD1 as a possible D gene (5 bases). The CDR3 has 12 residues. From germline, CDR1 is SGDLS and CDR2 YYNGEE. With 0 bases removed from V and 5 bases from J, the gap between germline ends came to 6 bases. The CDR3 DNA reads TGTGCCAGCAGCGTAGGGGGCGACGAGCAGTACTTC. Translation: CASSVGGDEQYF.

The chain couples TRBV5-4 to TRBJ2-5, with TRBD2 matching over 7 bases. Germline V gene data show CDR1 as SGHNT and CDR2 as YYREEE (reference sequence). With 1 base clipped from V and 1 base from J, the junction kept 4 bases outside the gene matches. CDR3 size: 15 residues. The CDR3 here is CASSLSGTRQETQYF. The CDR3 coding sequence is TGTGCCAGCAGCTTGAGCGGGACCCGCCAAGAGACCCAGTACTTC.

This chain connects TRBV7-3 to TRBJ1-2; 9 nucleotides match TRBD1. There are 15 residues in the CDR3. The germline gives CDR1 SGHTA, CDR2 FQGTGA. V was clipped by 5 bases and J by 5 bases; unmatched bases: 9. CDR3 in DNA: TGTGCCAGCAGCCCGGGGACAGGGAACGCATATGGCTACACCTTC. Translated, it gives CASSPGTGNAYGYTF.

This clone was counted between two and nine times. The CDR3 protein is CASSVSGGNEQFF. The CDR3 DNA follows: TGTGCCAGCAGCGTTAGCGGGGGCAATGAGCAGTTCTTC. V gene TRBV9 combines with J gene TRBJ2-1; TRBD2 agrees at 9 bases. The V gene's germline CDR1 is SGDLS and CDR2 YYNGEE. V lost 2 bases and J lost 6; bases outside the gene matches: 0. This CDR3 region has 13 residues.

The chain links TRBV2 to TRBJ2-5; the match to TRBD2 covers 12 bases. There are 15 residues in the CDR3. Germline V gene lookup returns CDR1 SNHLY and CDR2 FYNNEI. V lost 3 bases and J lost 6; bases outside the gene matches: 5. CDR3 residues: CASSELAGGPQTQYF. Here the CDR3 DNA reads TGTGCCAGCAGTGAGCTAGCGGGAGGGCCACAGACCCAGTACTTC.

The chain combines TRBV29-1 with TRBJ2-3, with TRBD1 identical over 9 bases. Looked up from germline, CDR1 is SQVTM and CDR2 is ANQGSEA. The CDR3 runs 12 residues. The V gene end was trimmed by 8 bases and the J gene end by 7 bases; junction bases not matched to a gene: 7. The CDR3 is CSTGQGLNTQYF. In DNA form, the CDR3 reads TGCAGCACGGGACAGGGTTTGAATACGCAGTATTTT.

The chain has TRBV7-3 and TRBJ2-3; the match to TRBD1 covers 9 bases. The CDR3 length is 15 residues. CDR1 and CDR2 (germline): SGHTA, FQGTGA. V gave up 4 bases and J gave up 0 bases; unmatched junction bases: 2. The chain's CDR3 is CASSWTGASTDTQYF. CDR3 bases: TGTGCCAGCAGCTGGACAGGGGCCAGCACAGATACGCAGTATTTT.

Here the CDR3 reads CASSSDSDRGYEQYF. The CDR3 nucleotides are TGTGCCAGCAGCTCCGACTCGGACAGGGGTTACGAGCAGTACTTC. The rearrangement links TRBV14 to TRBJ2-7; 9 nucleotides agree with TRBD1. Trimming at V came to 5 bases and at J to 4 bases, leaving 9 bases not matched to a gene. The CDR3 has 15 residues. The germline gives CDR1 SGHDN, CDR2 FVKESK.

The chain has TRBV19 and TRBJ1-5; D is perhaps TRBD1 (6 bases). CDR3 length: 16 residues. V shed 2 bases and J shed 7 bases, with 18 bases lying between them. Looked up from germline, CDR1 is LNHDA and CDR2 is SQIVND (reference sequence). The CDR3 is CASSIRAEGGGQPQHF. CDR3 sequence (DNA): TGTGCCAGTAGTATAAGGGCGGAAGGGGGTGGACAGCCCCAGCATTTT.

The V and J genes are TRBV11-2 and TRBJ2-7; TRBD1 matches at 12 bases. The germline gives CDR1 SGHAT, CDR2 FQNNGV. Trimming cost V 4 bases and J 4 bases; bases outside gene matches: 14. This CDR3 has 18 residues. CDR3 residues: CASSSRGDRGRFRYEQYF. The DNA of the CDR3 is TGTGCCAGCAGCTCGCGTGGGGACAGGGGGCGTTTCAGGTACGAGCAGTACTTC. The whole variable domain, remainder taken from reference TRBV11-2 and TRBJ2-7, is EAGVAQSPRYKIIEKRQSVAFWCNPISGHATLYWYQQILGQGPKLLIQFQNNGVVDDSQLPKDRFSAERLKGVDSTLKIQPAKLEDSAVYLCASSSRGDRGRFRYEQYFGPGTRLTVT.

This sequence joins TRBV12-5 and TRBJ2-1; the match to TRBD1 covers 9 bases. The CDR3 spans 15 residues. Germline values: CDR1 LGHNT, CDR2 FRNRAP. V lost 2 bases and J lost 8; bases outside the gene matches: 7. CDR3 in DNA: TGTGCTAGTGGTTTGACCCGGGACAGGGTATATGAGCAGTTCTTC. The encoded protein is CASGLTRDRVYEQFF. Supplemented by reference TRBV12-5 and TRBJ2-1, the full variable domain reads DARVTQTPRHKVTEMGQEVTMRCQPILGHNTVFWYRQTMMQGLELLAYFRNRAPLDDSGMPKDRFSAEMPDATLATLKIQPSEPRDSAVYFCASGLTRDRVYEQFFGPGTRLTVL.